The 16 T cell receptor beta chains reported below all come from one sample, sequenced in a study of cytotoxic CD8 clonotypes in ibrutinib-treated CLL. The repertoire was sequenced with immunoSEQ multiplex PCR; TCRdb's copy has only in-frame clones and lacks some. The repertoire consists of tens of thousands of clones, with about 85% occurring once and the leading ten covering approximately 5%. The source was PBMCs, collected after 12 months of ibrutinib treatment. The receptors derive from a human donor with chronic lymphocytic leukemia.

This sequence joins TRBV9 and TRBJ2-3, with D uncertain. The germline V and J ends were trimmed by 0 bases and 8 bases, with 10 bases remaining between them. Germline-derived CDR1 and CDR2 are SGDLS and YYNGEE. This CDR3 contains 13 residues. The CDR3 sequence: CASSVVGSGTQYF. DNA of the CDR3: TGTGCCAGCAGCGTAGTTGGTTCGGGTACGCAGTATTTT.

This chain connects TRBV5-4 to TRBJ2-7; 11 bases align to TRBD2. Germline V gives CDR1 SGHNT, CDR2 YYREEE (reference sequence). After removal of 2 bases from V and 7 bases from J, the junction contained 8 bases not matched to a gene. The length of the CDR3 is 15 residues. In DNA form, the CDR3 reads TGTGCCAGCAGCTTCGGGACTAGCGGCCCGAAGGAGCAGTACTTC. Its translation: CASSFGTSGPKEQYF. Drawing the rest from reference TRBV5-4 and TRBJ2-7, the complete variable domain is ETGVTQSPTHLIKTRGQQVTLRCSSQSGHNTVSWYQQALGQGPQFIFQYYREEENGRGNFPPRFSGLQFPNYSSELNVNALELDDSALYLCASSFGTSGPKEQYFGPGTRLTVT.

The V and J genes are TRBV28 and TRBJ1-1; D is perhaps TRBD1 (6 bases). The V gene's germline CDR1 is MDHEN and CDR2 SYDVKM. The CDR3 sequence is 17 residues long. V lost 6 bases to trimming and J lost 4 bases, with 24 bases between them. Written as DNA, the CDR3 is TGTGCCAGCAGCTTAGGGACATCCTATGACTTTGCCACTGAAGCTTTCTTT. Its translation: CASSLGTSYDFATEAFF.

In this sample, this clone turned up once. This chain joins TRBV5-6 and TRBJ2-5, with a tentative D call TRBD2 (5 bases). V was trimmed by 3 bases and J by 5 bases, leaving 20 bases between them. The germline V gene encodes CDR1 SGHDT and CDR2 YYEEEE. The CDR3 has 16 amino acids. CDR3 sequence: CASSSGKGSLQETQYF. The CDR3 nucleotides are TGTGCCAGCAGCTCCGGGAAGGGCAGTCTTCAGGAGACCCAGTACTTC.

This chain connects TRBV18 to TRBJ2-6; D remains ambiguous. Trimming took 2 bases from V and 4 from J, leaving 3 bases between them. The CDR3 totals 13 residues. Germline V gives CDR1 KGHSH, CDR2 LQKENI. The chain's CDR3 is CASSPEGANVLTF. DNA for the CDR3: TGTGCCAGCTCACCAGAGGGGGCCAACGTCCTGACTTTC. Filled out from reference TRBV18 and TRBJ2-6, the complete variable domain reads NAGVMQNPRHLVRRRGQEARLRCSPMKGHSHVYWYRQLPEEGLKFMVYLQKENIIDESGMPKERFSAEFPKEGPSILRIQQVVRGDSAAYFCASSPEGANVLTFGAGSRLTVL.

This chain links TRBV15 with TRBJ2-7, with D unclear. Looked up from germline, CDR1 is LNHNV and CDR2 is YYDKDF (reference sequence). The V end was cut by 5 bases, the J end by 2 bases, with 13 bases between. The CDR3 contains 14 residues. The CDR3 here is CATSPRQTTYEQYF. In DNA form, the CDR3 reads TGTGCCACCAGCCCCCGCCAGACAACCTACGAGCAGTACTTC.

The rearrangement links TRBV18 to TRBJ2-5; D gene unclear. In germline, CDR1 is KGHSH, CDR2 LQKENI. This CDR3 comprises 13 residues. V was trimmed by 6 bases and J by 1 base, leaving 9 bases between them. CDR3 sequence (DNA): TGTGCCAGCTCTCCCCGTTCCCAAGAGACCCAGTACTTC. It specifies CASSPRSQETQYF.

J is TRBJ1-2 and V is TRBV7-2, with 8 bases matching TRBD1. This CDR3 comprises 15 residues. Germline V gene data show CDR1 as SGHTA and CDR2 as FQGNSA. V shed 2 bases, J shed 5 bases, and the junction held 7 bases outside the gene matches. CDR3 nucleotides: TGTGCCAGCAGCTTACGGCGGACAGGGACATATGGCTACACCTTC. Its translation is CASSLRRTGTYGYTF.

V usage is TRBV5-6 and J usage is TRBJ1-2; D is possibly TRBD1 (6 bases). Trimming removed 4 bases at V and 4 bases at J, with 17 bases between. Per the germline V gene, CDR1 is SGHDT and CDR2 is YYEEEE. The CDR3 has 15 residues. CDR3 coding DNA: TGTGCCAGCAGCCCACAGGGTCCGGGTGGCTATGGCTACACCTTC. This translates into CASSPQGPGGYGYTF.

CDR3 loop: CASSPPNGLTDTQYF. The CDR3 DNA is TGTGCCAGCTCACCTCCGAACGGACTCACAGATACGCAGTATTTT. The genes are TRBV18 and TRBJ2-3, with D perhaps TRBD2 (5 bases). The CDR3 totals 15 residues. Germline V CDR1 and CDR2: KGHSH, LQKENI. Deletions cut 3 bases from V and 2 bases from J, with 12 bases between.

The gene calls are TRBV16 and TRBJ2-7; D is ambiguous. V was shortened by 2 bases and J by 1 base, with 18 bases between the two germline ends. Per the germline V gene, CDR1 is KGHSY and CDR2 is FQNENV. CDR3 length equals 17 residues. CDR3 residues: CASSQEKGIRSSYEQYF. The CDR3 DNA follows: TGTGCCAGCAGCCAAGAGAAAGGGATCCGGTCATCCTACGAGCAGTACTTC.

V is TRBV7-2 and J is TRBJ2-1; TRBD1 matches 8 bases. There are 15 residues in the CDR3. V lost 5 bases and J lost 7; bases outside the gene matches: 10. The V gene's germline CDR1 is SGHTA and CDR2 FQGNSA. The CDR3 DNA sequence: TGTGCCAGCAGCGCGCGGACAGGGTGGGGTAATGAGCAGTTCTTC. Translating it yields CASSARTGWGNEQFF. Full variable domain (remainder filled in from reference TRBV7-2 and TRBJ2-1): GAGVSQSPSNKVTEKGKDVELRCDPISGHTALYWYRQSLGQGLEFLIYFQGNSAPDKSGLPSDRFSAERTGGSVSTLTIQRTQQEDSAVYLCASSARTGWGNEQFFGPGTRLTVL.

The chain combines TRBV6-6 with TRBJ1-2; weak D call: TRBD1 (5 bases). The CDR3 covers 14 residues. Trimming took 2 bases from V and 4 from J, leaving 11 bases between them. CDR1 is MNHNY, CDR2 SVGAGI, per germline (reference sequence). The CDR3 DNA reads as TGTGCCAGCAGTTACCCGGGGGTCTTCTATGGCTACACCTTC. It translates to CASSYPGVFYGYTF.

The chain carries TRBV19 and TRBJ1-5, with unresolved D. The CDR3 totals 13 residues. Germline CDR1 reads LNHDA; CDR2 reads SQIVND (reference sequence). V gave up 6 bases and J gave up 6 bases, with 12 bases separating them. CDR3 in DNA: TGTGCCAGTAGAAATAAACGTGGTCAGCCCCAGCATTTT. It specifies CASRNKRGQPQHF.

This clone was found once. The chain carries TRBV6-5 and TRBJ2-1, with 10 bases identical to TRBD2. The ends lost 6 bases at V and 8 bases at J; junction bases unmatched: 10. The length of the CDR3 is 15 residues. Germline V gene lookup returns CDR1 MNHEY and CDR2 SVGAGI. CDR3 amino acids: CASSPPLAGVDEQFF. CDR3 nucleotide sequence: TGTGCCAGCAGCCCCCCGCTAGCGGGGGTCGATGAGCAGTTCTTC.

The CDR3, as DNA: TGTGCCAGCAGCCCGGCCCCCAGCTGGACTGAAGCTTTCTTT. Its protein is CASSPAPSWTEAFF. The chain recombines TRBV28 with TRBJ1-1; D call uncertain. Germline CDR1 is MDHEN and CDR2 is SYDVKM. The CDR3 totals 14 residues. Deletions cut 6 bases from V and 5 bases from J, with 16 bases between.